One sample yielded the 21 T cell receptor beta chains listed below, sequenced in a study of CD8+CD57+ T cells in acquired aplastic anemia. Patients chosen for sequencing had CD8+CD57+ cells that had expanded, as shown by flow cytometry. Profiling that covered TCR beta VDJ and CDR3 relied on genomic DNA as its template. TCRdb fed the reads into MiXCR, producing one record per CDR3 protein. The table includes under 500,000 distinct CDR3 sequences, around 30% detected once. The sample consisted of sorted CD4+, CD8+, or CD8+CD57+ T cells (not recorded which) from PBMCs. These receptor sequences come from a human donor with aplastic anemia.

The chain links TRBV28 to TRBJ1-2, with TRBD1 matching over 12 bases. This CDR3 is 17 amino acids long. V lost 7 bases and J lost 3; bases outside the gene matches: 12. From germline, CDR1 is MDHEN and CDR2 SYDVKM. The CDR3 region is CASNLRGTGGLDYGYTF. CDR3 bases: TGTGCCAGCAATCTCAGAGGGACAGGGGGCTTGGACTATGGCTACACCTTC.

The chain joins TRBV7-6 to TRBJ2-7, with unresolved D. CDR1 and CDR2 from the germline V gene are SGHVS and FNYEAQ. With 5 bases removed from V and 0 bases from J, the gap between germline ends came to 11 bases. The CDR3 is 14 amino acids. CDR3 DNA sequence: TGTGCCAGCAGCCCGATACTGAGCTCCTACGAGCAGTACTTC. This sequence encodes CASSPILSSYEQYF.

Only a few counts were recorded for this clonotype. DNA of the CDR3: TGTGCCAGTAGTATCGACCTGGGCTTCTCTGGAAACACCATATATTTT. Amino acids: CASSIDLGFSGNTIYF. V and J are TRBV19 and TRBJ1-3; D not certain. In germline, CDR1 is LNHDA, CDR2 SQIVND (reference sequence). Trimming stripped 3 bases from V and 0 bases from J, with 12 bases between. The CDR3 covers 16 residues.

V usage is TRBV6-5 and J usage is TRBJ2-5, with 12 bases fitting TRBD2. Germline CDR1 MNHEY, CDR2 SVGAGI. CDR3 length equals 15 residues. V trimming: 6 bases; J trimming: 5 bases; junction bases outside the gene matches: 7. As DNA, the CDR3 is TGTGCCAGCAGCAACTCGGGACTAGCGGGCGAGACCCAGTACTTC. Translating gives CASSNSGLAGETQYF.

In this sample, this clonotype turned up many times. The chain carries TRBV19 and TRBJ1-1; a weak D match, TRBD1 (5 bases). Germline CDR1 is LNHDA and CDR2 is SQIVND (reference sequence). The CDR3 has 12 amino acids. The ends were cut back, 5 bases at V and 8 bases at J, with 12 bases in the middle. The CDR3 region is CASSLGALEAFF. The CDR3 region has the DNA TGTGCCAGTAGTCTCGGGGCCTTAGAAGCTTTCTTT.

As DNA, the CDR3 is TGCGCCAGCAGCTTGGCTTGGGAAGAGACCCAGTACTTC. As protein: CASSLAWEETQYF. The rearrangement uses TRBV5-1 and TRBJ2-5; no firm D call. The CDR3 consists of 13 residues. Germline loops: CDR1 SGHRS, CDR2 YFSETQ. Trimming cost V 0 bases and J 3 bases, with 6 bases left between them.

The chain uses TRBV19 and TRBJ2-7; 7 bases line up with TRBD2. With V trimmed by 5 bases and J by 1 base, 11 bases remained unmatched. This CDR3 region has 16 residues. Germline V lookup: CDR1 LNHDA, CDR2 SQIVND (reference sequence). The CDR3 region has the DNA TGTGCCAGTAGTGTCCCTCTCGGGGGGACGTCCTACGAGCAGTACTTC. Amino acids: CASSVPLGGTSYEQYF.

This clonotype was counted once. This may come from a read error, since a much larger clone is one base off. The rearrangement links TRBV20-1 to TRBJ2-7, with TRBD2 matching 8 bases. This CDR3 is 14 amino acids long. The V gene's germline CDR1 is DFQATT and CDR2 SNEGSKA (reference sequence). The CDR3 DNA reads TGCAGTGCAAGAGGTCGGGGGGGAGAGGACGAGCAGTACTTC. Protein product: CSARGRGGEDEQYF.

This sequence joins TRBV15 and TRBJ1-2; 8 bases are shared with TRBD1. The CDR3 consists of 15 residues. Germline lookup yields CDR1 LNHNV and CDR2 YYDKDF (reference sequence). V dropped 3 bases and J dropped 4; count of bases not matched to a gene: 7. The CDR3 reads CATSSITGGLYGYTF. The CDR3 coding sequence is TGTGCCACCAGCAGCATCACAGGGGGGCTCTATGGCTACACCTTC.

The sample holds many counts of this clonotype. The gene calls are TRBV20-1 and TRBJ1-2; D remains unclear. The CDR3 extends over 11 amino acids. Looked up from germline, CDR1 is DFQATT and CDR2 is SNEGSKA (reference sequence). With 6 bases removed from V and 4 bases from J, the gap between germline ends came to 9 bases. CDR3 region: CSAEPLYGYTF. DNA for the CDR3: TGCAGTGCCGAGCCCCTCTATGGCTACACCTTC.

This chain joins TRBV7-3 and TRBJ2-3, with 8 bases aligning to TRBD2. The V gene end was trimmed by 5 bases and the J gene end by 2 bases; junction bases not matched to a gene: 6. CDR1 is SGHTA and CDR2 is FQGTGA in the germline V gene. This CDR3 has 15 residues. The CDR3 sequence is CASSRGGDITDTQYF. For the CDR3, the DNA is TGTGCCAGCAGCCGGGGGGGGGACATCACAGATACGCAGTATTTT.

This clonotype occurred many times. This rearrangement joins TRBV7-2 to TRBJ2-5, with D possibly matching TRBD2 (6 bases). V lost 1 base, J lost 2 bases, and 11 bases lay in between. From germline, CDR1 is SGHTA and CDR2 FQGNSA. The CDR3 is 15 amino acids. The CDR3 region is CASSLVPSVQETQYF. CDR3 in DNA: TGTGCCAGCAGCTTAGTCCCTAGCGTACAAGAGACCCAGTACTTC.

This clonotype was recorded a few times. CDR3 sequence: CASSATTSGATGELFF. DNA for the CDR3: TGTGCCAGCAGTGCCACGACTAGCGGGGCCACCGGGGAGCTGTTTTTT. This chain uses TRBV2 with TRBJ2-2; 11 bases line up with TRBD2. This CDR3 is built from 16 residues. V lost 4 bases to trimming and J lost 4 bases; unmatched junction nucleotides: 5. Germline V gene data show CDR1 as SNHLY and CDR2 as FYNNEI.

This clonotype was recorded a few times. The chain employs TRBV9 and TRBJ2-7; 12 nucleotides match TRBD2. Germline values: CDR1 SGDLS, CDR2 YYNGEE. The CDR3 is 15 residues long. Germline trimming cut 1 base from V and 3 bases from J; bases unmatched to any gene: 2. The CDR3 coding sequence is TGTGCCAGCAGCGTACTAGCGGGAGGGGGCTACGAGCAGTACTTC. As protein: CASSVLAGGGYEQYF.

The V call is TRBV19, the J call TRBJ1-2; 7 bases agree with TRBD1. The CDR3 has 14 residues. V lost 7 bases to trimming and J lost 2 bases; unmatched junction nucleotides: 7. Germline CDR1 LNHDA, CDR2 SQIVND (reference sequence). This chain's CDR3 is CASNPGQTNYGYTF. The CDR3, as DNA: TGTGCCAGTAACCCGGGACAGACAAACTATGGCTACACCTTC.

This clonotype occurred a few times. The chain couples TRBV27 to TRBJ1-2; possibly TRBD1 for D (5 bases). This CDR3 has 14 residues. Deletions cut 3 bases from V and 6 bases from J, with 14 bases between. CDR1 is MNHEY and CDR2 is SMNVEV in the germline V gene (reference sequence). The DNA for the CDR3 is TGTGCCAGCAGTTTCGACTGGGGGGACGATGGCTACACCTTC. Translated: CASSFDWGDDGYTF.

This clonotype was picked up many times. This chain links TRBV7-9 with TRBJ2-7; maybe TRBD2 (5 bases). There are 13 residues in the CDR3. Germline V gives CDR1 SEHNR, CDR2 FQNEAQ (reference sequence). V shed 5 bases and J shed 6 bases, with 14 bases lying between them. The CDR3 region is CASSPPSRGEQYF. The CDR3 coding sequence is TGTGCCAGCAGCCCCCCCTCTCGGGGCGAGCAGTACTTC.

With regard to this clonotype: It may be a read error: a sequence one base away is much more abundant. This sequence joins TRBV19 and TRBJ2-5; D is ambiguous. CDR1 is LNHDA and CDR2 is SQIVND in the germline V gene (reference sequence). The CDR3 length is 13 residues. The CDR3 loop is CAGSMPNQETQYF. The DNA of the CDR3 is TGTGCCGGTAGTATGCCCAACCAAGAGACCCAGTACTTC. Looking up the rest from reference TRBV19 and TRBJ2-5 gives the full variable domain: DGGITQSPKYLFRKEGQNVTLSCEQNLNHDAMYWYRQDPGQGLRLIYYSQIVNDFQKGDIAEGYSVSREKKESFPLTVTSAQKNPTAFYLCAGSMPNQETQYFGPGTRLLVL.

In this sample, this clonotype turned up a few times. V and J are TRBV19 and TRBJ2-1, with 7 bases fitting TRBD1. Germline CDR1 is LNHDA and CDR2 is SQIVND (reference sequence). The CDR3 spans 14 residues. V was clipped by 5 bases and J by 6 bases; unmatched bases: 7. Written as DNA, the CDR3 is TGTGCCAGTAGTCCGAGACAGGGTTTCAATGAGCAGTTCTTC. Translated, it gives CASSPRQGFNEQFF.

J is TRBJ1-2 and V is TRBV25-1; TRBD1 matches at 9 bases. Germline CDR1 reads MGHDK; CDR2 reads SYGVNS. The CDR3 extends over 16 amino acids. J was trimmed by 5 bases and V by 2 bases; bases with no gene match: 9. The CDR3 region is CASSELSPGQGYGYTF. The CDR3 DNA is TGTGCCAGCAGTGAACTAAGCCCGGGACAGGGATATGGCTACACCTTC.

Details on this clonotype: Given a much more abundant clone one base away, this may be a read error. The chain employs TRBV20-1 and TRBJ2-7; no definite D call. Per the germline V gene, CDR1 is DFQATT and CDR2 is SNEGSKA (reference sequence). Trimming took off 3 bases at V and 1 base at J, with 7 bases between the two ends. The CDR3 has 12 amino acids. CDR3 in amino acids: CSARDESYEQYF. In DNA form, the CDR3 reads TGCAGTGCTAGGGACGAGTCCTACGAGCAGTACTTC.